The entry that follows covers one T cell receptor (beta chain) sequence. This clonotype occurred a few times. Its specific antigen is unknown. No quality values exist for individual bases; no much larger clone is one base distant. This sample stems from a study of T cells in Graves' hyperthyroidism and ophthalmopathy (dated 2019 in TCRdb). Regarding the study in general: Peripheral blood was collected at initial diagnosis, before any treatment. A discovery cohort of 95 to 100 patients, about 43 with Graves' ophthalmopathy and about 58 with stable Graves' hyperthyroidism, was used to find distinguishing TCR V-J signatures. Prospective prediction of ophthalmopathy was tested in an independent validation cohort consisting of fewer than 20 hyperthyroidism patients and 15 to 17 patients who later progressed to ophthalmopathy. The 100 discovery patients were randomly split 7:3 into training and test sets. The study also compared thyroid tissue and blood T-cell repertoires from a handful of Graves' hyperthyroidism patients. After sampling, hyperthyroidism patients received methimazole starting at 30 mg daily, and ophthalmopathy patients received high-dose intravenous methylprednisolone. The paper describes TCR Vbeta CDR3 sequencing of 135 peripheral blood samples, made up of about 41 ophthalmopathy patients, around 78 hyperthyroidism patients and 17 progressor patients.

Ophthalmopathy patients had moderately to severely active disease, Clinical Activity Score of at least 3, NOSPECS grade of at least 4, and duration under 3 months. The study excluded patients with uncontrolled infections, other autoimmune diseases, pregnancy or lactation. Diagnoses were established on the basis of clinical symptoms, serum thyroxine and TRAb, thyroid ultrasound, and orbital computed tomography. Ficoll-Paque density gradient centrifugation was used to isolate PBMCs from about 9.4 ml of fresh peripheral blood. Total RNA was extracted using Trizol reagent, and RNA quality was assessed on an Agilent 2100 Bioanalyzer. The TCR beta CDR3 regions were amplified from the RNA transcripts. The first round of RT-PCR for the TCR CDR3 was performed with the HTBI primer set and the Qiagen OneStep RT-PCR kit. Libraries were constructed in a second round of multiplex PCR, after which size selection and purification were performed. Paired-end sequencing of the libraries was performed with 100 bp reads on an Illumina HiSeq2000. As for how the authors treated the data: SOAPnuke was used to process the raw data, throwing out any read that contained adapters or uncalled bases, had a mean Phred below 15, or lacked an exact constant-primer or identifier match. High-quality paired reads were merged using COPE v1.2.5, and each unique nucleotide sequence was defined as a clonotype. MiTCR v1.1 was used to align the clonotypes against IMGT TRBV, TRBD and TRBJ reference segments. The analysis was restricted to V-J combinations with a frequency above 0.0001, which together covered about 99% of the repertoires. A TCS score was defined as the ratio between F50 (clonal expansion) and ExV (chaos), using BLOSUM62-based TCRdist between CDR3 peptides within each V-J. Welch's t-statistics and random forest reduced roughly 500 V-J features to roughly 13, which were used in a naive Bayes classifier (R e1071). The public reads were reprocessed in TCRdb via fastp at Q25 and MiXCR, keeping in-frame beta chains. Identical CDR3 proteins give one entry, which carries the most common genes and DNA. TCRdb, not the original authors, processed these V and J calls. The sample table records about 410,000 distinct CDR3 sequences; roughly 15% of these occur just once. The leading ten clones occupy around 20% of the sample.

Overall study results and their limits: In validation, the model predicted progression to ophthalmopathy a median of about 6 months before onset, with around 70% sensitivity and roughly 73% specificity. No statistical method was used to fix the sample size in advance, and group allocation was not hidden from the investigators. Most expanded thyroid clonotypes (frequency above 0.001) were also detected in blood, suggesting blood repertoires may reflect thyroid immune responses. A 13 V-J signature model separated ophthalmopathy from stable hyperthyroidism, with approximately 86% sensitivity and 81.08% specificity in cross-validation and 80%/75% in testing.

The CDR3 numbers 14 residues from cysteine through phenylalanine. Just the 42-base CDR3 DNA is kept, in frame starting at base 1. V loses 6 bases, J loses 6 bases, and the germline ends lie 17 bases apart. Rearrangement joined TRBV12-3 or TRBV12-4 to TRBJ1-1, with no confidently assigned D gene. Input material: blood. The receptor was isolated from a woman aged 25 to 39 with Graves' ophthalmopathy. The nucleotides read TGTGCCAGCAGACTGAACCAGCACCTGGCTGAAGCTTTCTTT. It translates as CASRLNQHLAEAFF.